This TCR beta chain was profiled in a study of T cells in localized non-small cell lung cancer. Study-wide points: Turning up in adjacent lung were a median about 56 of the top 100 tumor clones.

Germline V CDR1 and CDR2: SNHLY, FYNNEI. This CDR3 region has 14 residues. Trimming cost V 10 bases and J 2 bases; bases outside gene matches: 7. Libraries were prepared by immunoSEQ multiplex PCR; TCRdb keeps only in-frame clonotypes and omits some of them. The table has approximately 1,000 clones, 20% to 25% seen once; the top ten hold less than 25%. About this clone itself: Antigen: not known.

The rearrangement joins TRBV2 to TRBJ1-3, with 8 bases lining up with TRBD1. The clonotype originates from a man aged 40-75 years with stage III lung adenocarcinoma. Specimen: normal lung tissue next to the tumor, collected before any cancer treatment. Written as DNA, the CDR3 is TGTGCCATAGGACAGGGAGGAACTGGAAACACCATATATTTT. Translating gives CAIGQGGTGNTIYF.